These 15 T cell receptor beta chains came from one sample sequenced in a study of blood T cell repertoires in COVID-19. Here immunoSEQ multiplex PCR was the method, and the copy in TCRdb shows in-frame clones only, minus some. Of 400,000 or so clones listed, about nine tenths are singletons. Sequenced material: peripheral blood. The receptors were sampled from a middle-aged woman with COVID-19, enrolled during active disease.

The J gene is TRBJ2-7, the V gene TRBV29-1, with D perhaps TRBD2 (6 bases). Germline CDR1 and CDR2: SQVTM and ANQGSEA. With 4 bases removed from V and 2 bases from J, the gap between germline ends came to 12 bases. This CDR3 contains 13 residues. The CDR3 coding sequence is TGCAGCGTTGGTGGAGGGGCCACCTACGAGCAGTACTTC. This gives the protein CSVGGGATYEQYF.

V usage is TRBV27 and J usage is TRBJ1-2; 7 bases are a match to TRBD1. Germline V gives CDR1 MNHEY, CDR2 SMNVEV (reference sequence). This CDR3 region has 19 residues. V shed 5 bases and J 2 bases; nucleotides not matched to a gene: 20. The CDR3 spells CASSPVGQVTVPANYGYTF. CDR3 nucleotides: TGTGCCAGCAGTCCGGTCGGACAGGTAACGGTCCCTGCCAACTATGGCTACACCTTC.

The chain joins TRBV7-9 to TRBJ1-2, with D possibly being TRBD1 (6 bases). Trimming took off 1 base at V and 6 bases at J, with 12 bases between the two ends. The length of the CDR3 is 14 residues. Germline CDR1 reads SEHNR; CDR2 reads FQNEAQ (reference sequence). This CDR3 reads CASSLDPGADGYTF. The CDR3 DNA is TGTGCCAGCAGCTTAGACCCAGGGGCCGATGGCTACACCTTC.

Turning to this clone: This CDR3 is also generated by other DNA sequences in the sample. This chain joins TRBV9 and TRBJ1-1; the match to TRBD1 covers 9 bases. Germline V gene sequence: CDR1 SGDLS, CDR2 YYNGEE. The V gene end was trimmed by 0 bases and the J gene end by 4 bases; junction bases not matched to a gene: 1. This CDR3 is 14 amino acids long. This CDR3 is CASSVVQGATEAFF. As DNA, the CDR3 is TGTGCCAGCAGCGTAGTACAGGGGGCCACTGAAGCTTTCTTT.

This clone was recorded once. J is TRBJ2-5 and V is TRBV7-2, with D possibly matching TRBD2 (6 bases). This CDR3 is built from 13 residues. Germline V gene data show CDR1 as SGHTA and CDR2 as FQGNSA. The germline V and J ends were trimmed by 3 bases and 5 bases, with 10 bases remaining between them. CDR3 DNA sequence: TGTGCCAGCAGCTTCGAACTAGCCGAGACCCAGTACTTC. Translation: CASSFELAETQYF.

The CDR3 is CAWSGSGGFGTEAFF. The CDR3 DNA reads as TGTGCCTGGAGTGGGTCGGGAGGGTTTGGTACTGAAGCTTTCTTT. This chain links TRBV30 with TRBJ1-1; D is uncertain. Trimming pared 1 base from V and 5 bases from J, leaving 17 bases between. CDR1 is GTSNPN and CDR2 is SVGIG in the germline V gene (reference sequence). This CDR3 contains 15 residues.

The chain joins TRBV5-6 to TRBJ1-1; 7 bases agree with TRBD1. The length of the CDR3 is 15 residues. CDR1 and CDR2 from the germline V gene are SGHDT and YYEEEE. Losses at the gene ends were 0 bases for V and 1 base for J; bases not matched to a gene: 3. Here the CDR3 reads CASSLVGQSNTEAFF. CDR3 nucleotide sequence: TGTGCCAGCAGCTTGGTGGGACAGTCGAACACTGAAGCTTTCTTT.

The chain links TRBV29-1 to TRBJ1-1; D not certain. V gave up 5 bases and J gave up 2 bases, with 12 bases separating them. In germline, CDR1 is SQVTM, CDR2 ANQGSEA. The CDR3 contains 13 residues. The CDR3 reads CSVYELVNTEAFF. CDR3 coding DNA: TGCAGCGTTTATGAATTAGTTAACACTGAAGCTTTCTTT.

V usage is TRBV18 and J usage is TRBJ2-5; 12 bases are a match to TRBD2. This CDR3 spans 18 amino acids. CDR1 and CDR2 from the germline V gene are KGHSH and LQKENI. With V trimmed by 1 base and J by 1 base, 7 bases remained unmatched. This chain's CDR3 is CASSPLKRLAGAQETQYF. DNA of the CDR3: TGTGCCAGCTCACCACTTAAGAGACTAGCGGGGGCCCAAGAGACCCAGTACTTC.

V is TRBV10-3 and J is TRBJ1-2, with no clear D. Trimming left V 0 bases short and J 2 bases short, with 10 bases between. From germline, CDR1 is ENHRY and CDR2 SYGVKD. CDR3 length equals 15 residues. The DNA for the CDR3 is TGTGCCATCAGTGAGTCCTTTACGGAGAACTATGGCTACACCTTC. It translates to CAISESFTENYGYTF.

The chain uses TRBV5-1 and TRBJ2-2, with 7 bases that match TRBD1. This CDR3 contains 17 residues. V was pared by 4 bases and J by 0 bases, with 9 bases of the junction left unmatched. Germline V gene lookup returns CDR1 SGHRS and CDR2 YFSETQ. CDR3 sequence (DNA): TGCGCCAGCAGCCTGAAACCGGGACAGACGAACACCGGGGAGCTGTTTTTT. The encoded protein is CASSLKPGQTNTGELFF.

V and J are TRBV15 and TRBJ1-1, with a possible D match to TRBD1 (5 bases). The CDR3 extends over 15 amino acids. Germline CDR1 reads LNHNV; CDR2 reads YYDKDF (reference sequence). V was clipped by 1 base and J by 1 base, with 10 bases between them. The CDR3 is CATSRGGGANTEAFF. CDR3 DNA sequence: TGTGCCACCAGCAGAGGGGGGGGAGCGAACACTGAAGCTTTCTTT.

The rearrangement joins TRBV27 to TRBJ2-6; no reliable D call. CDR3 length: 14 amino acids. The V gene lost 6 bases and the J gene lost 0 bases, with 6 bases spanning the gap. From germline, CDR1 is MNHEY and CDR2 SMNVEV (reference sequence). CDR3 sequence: CASRQFSGANVLTF. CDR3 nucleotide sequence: TGTGCCAGCAGACAGTTCTCTGGGGCCAACGTCCTGACTTTC.

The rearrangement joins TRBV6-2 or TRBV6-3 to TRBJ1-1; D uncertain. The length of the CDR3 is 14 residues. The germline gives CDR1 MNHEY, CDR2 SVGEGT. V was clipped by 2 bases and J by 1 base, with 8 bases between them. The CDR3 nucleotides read TGTGCCAGCAGTTACCCTTACAGGAACACTGAAGCTTTCTTT. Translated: CASSYPYRNTEAFF.

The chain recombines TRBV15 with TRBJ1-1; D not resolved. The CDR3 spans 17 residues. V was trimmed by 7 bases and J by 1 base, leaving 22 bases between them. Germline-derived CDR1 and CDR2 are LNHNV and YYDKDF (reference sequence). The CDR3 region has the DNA TGTGCCACCATCTCCCCGCCCAGCGCGGGGAGGAACACTGAAGCTTTCTTT. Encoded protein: CATISPPSAGRNTEAFF.